Described below is a single TCR beta chain sequence and its context. Its antigen is unidentified. Germline CDR1 reads WSHSY; CDR2 reads SAAADI. There are 16 residues in the CDR3. Trimming at V came to 2 bases and at J to 4 bases, leaving 6 bases not matched to a gene. Clones were sequenced by immunoSEQ multiplex PCR, and TCRdb holds only the in-frame ones, with some missing. The repertoire consists of a few hundred thousand clones, with 90% to 95% occurring once and the leading ten covering around 0.6%. This record comes from a study of T cell responses to AZD1222 COVID-19 vaccine. Study-level results: Clonal diversity was possibly underestimated, and white British individuals and females predominated among donors.

This clonotype originated in an adult in good health. The sample in question was peripheral blood, obtained on day 0 of AZD1222 vaccination. The chain employs TRBV10-2 and TRBJ2-3, with 10 bases aligning to TRBD2. CDR3 coding DNA: TGCGCCAGCAGTGAGAGCGGGGGGGCCGGCGCAGATACGCAGTATTTT. Translation gives CASSESGGAGADTQYF.